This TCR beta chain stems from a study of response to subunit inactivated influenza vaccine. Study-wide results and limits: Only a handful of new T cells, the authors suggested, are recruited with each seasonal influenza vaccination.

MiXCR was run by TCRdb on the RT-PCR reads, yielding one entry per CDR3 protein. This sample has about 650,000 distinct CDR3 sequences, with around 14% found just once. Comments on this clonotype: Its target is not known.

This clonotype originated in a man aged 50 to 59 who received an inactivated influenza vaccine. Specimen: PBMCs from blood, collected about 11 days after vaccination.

CDR3 residues: CATDAGADTQYF. The DNA for the CDR3 is TGTGCCACCGACGCGGGGGCAGATACGCAGTATTTT. This sequence joins TRBV28 and TRBJ2-3; 7 nucleotides align to TRBD2. Trimming cost V 10 bases and J 4 bases; bases outside gene matches: 5. Germline-derived CDR1 and CDR2 are MDHEN and SYDVKM. This CDR3 region has 12 residues. Complete variable domain (other parts from reference TRBV28 and TRBJ2-3): DVKVTQSSRYLVKRTGEKVFLECVQDMDHENMFWYRQDPGLGLRLIYFSYDVKMKEKGDIPEGYSVSREKKERFSLILESASTNQTSMYLCATDAGADTQYFGPGTRLTVL.